The 13 T cell receptor beta chains in this list originate from one sample, sequenced in a study of blood T cell repertoires in COVID-19. Clones were sequenced by immunoSEQ multiplex PCR, and TCRdb holds only the in-frame ones, with some missing. The sample contains some 700,000 clones, more than 80% of which appear only once. Sequenced sample: peripheral blood. The receptors stem from a young woman with acute or convalescent COVID-19.

The chain is built from TRBV3-1 (or the pseudogene TRBV3-2) and TRBJ2-3, with 7 nucleotides matching TRBD2. CDR1 is LGHDT, CDR2 YNNKEL, per germline (reference sequence). Trimming at V came to 4 bases and at J to 6 bases, leaving 19 bases not matched to a gene. This CDR3 has 18 amino acids. CDR3 coding DNA: TGTGCCAGCAGCCCGCCAGTCGGGGGGTTATTTTTTTCTGATACGCAGTATTTT. Translation gives CASSPPVGGLFFSDTQYF.

This clone came up a few times. The genes are TRBV6-5 and TRBJ1-1, with D tentatively TRBD1 (6 bases). Germline V gene sequence: CDR1 MNHEY, CDR2 SVGAGI. The V end was cut by 4 bases, the J end by 8 bases, with 14 bases between. The CDR3 is 13 residues long. The CDR3 DNA reads TGTGCCAGCAGTTCAGGGGCCCCACCCGAAGCTTTCTTT. Its translation is CASSSGAPPEAFF.

The rearrangement links TRBV19 to TRBJ1-3; 8 bases fit TRBD1. The CDR3 length is 15 residues. Germline-derived CDR1 and CDR2 are LNHDA and SQIVND (reference sequence). V lost 6 bases and J lost 4; bases outside the gene matches: 8. CDR3 in DNA: TGTGCCAGTAGCAACACCCGGGACAGGGGAAACACCATATATTTT. It yields the protein CASSNTRDRGNTIYF.

The J gene is TRBJ2-5, the V gene TRBV19; possibly TRBD2 for D (6 bases). The germline gives CDR1 LNHDA, CDR2 SQIVND (reference sequence). V was pared by 8 bases and J by 5 bases, with 21 bases between. CDR3 length: 15 residues. In DNA form, the CDR3 reads TGTGCCAGTGGGTCGGGAGAGGCCGCGGGGGAGACCCAGTACTTC. Its translation: CASGSGEAAGETQYF.

This clone has just one count. The gene calls are TRBV7-9 and TRBJ1-5, with D unresolved. The germline V gene has CDR1 SEHNR and CDR2 FQNEAQ (reference sequence). The V end was cut by 10 bases, the J end by 4 bases, with 14 bases between. The CDR3 length is 13 residues. DNA of the CDR3: TGTGCCACTGCGCCAGGAGGAAATCAGCCCCAGCATTTT. It encodes CATAPGGNQPQHF.

The chain employs TRBV5-4 and TRBJ1-2; tentatively, D is TRBD1 (5 bases). CDR3 size: 14 residues. CDR1 is SGHNT, CDR2 YYREEE, per germline (reference sequence). Trimming took 4 bases from V and 3 from J, leaving 13 bases between them. CDR3 loop: CASSTTTGDYGYTF. The CDR3 coding sequence is TGTGCCAGCAGCACAACCACGGGGGACTATGGCTACACCTTC. Filled out from reference TRBV5-4 and TRBJ1-2, the complete variable domain reads ETGVTQSPTHLIKTRGQQVTLRCSSQSGHNTVSWYQQALGQGPQFIFQYYREEENGRGNFPPRFSGLQFPNYSSELNVNALELDDSALYLCASSTTTGDYGYTFGSGTRLTVV.

The chain joins TRBV19 to TRBJ2-3; perhaps TRBD1 as D (5 bases). Looked up from germline, CDR1 is LNHDA and CDR2 is SQIVND (reference sequence). The CDR3 runs to 16 residues. Trimming took off 3 bases at V and 1 base at J, with 14 bases between the two ends. CDR3 DNA: TGTGCCAGTAGTATGACAGCACCCACTGGCACAGATACGCAGTATTTT. It encodes CASSMTAPTGTDTQYF.

The chain carries TRBV12-3 or TRBV12-4 and TRBJ1-2; D may be TRBD1 (6 bases). This CDR3 has 12 residues. V lost 4 bases to trimming and J lost 7 bases, with 10 bases between them. CDR3 amino acids: CASSSGGAGYTF. The CDR3 bases are TGTGCCAGCAGTTCCGGGGGGGCTGGCTACACCTTC.

The rearrangement joins TRBV5-6 to TRBJ1-1, with 8 bases that match TRBD1. Germline trimming cut 1 base from V and 6 bases from J; bases unmatched to any gene: 8. Germline V CDR1 and CDR2: SGHDT, YYEEEE. The CDR3 runs 15 residues. The chain's CDR3 is CASSLQGAGAAEAFF. Written as DNA, the CDR3 is TGTGCCAGCAGCTTGCAGGGGGCAGGAGCGGCTGAAGCTTTCTTT.

V gene TRBV9 combines with J gene TRBJ1-1, with TRBD1 identical over 9 bases. Germline V gene sequence: CDR1 SGDLS, CDR2 YYNGEE. J lost 11 bases, V lost 5 bases, and 7 bases had no gene match. The CDR3 spans 12 residues. The CDR3 reads CASSSNGQGAFF. CDR3 bases: TGTGCCAGCAGTTCCAACGGACAGGGGGCTTTCTTT.

This sequence joins TRBV27 and TRBJ2-1; tentative D call: TRBD2 (6 bases). The CDR3 is made up of 13 amino acids. CDR1 is MNHEY and CDR2 is SMNVEV in the germline V gene (reference sequence). V lost 6 bases to trimming and J lost 6 bases, with 12 bases between them. CDR3 in amino acids: CASRQEGFNEQFF. The CDR3, as DNA: TGTGCCAGCAGGCAGGAGGGGTTCAATGAGCAGTTCTTC.

The V gene is TRBV7-3, the J gene TRBJ1-1; no firm D call. This CDR3 region has 13 residues. Germline CDR1 and CDR2: SGHTA and FQGTGA. V was pared by 8 bases and J by 6 bases, with 16 bases between. The CDR3 DNA reads TGTGCCAGCGGCCCCCAGTTGAGCGCTGAAGCTTTCTTT. Its translation is CASGPQLSAEAFF.

The gene calls are TRBV10-3 and TRBJ2-7, with 10 nucleotides matching TRBD1. This CDR3 region has 14 residues. Looked up from germline, CDR1 is ENHRY and CDR2 is SYGVKD. V shed 11 bases, J shed 5 bases, and the junction held 12 bases outside the gene matches. The CDR3 sequence is CAARQGATFDEQYF. CDR3 sequence (DNA): TGTGCCGCCCGACAGGGGGCGACATTTGACGAGCAGTACTTC.